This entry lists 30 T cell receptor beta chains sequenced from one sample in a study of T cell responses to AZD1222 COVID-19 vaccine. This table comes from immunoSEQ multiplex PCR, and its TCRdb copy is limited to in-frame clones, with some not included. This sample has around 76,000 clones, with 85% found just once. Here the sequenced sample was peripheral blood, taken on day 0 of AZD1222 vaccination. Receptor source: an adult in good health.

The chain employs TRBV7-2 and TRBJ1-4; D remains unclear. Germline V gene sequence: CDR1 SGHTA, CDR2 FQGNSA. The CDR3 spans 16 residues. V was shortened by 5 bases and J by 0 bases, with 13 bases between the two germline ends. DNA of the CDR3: TGTGCCAGCAGCCCCCGACGGTCAGCAACTAATGAAAAACTGTTTTTT. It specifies CASSPRRSATNEKLFF.

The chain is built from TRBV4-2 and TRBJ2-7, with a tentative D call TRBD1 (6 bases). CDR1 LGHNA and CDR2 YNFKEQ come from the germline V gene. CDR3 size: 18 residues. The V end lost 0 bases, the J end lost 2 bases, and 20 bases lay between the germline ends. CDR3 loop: CASSQDPLGGPSPYEQYF. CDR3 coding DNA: TGTGCCAGCAGCCAAGACCCCCTAGGGGGACCGTCTCCCTACGAGCAGTACTTC.

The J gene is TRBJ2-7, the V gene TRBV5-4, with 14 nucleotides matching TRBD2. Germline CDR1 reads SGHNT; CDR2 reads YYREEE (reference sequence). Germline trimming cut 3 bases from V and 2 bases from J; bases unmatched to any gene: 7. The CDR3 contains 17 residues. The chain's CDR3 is CASSSGLAGGKPYEQYF. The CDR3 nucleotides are TGTGCCAGCAGCTCAGGACTAGCGGGGGGTAAACCCTACGAGCAGTACTTC.

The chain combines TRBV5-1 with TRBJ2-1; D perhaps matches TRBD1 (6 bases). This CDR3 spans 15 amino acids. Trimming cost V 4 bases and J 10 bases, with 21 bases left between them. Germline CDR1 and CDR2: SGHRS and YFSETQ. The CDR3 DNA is TGCGCCAGCAGCCCGGACAGTCCCCGAGGCGGGGAGCAGTTCTTC. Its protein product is CASSPDSPRGGEQFF.

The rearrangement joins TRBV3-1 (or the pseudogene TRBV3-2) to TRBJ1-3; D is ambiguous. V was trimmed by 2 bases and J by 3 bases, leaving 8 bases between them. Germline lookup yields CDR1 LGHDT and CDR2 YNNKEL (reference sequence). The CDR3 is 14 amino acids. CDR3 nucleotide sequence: TGTGCCAGCAGCCAACCTGGGGTTGGAAACACCATATATTTT. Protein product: CASSQPGVGNTIYF.

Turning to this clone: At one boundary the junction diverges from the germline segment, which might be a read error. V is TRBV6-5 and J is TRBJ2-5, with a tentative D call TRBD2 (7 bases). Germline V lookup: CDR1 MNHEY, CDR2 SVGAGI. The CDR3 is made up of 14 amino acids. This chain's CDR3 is CASCYEGGWETQYF. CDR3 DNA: TGTGCCAGCTGTTATGAGGGGGGGTGGGAGACCCAGTACTTC.

For the CDR3, the DNA is TGTGCCAGCAGTTTGGACAGGGTAACTTTAAATCAGCCCCAGCATTTT. This gives the protein CASSLDRVTLNQPQHF. The rearrangement links TRBV28 to TRBJ1-5; 8 positions agree with TRBD1. V lost 3 bases and J lost 4; bases outside the gene matches: 8. Germline CDR1 MDHEN, CDR2 SYDVKM. CDR3 length equals 16 residues.

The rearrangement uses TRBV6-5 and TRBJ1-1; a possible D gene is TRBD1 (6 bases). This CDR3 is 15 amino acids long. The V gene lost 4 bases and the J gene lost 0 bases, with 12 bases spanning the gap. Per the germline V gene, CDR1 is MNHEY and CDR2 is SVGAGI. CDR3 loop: CASSFNRELNTEAFF. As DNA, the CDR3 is TGTGCCAGCAGTTTTAACAGGGAATTGAACACTGAAGCTTTCTTT.

The chain's CDR3 is CASSLAGVYEQYF. For the CDR3, the DNA is TGTGCCAGCAGCTTAGCAGGGGTCTACGAGCAGTACTTC. This chain joins TRBV7-8 and TRBJ2-7, with a tentative D call TRBD1 (5 bases). Looked up from germline, CDR1 is SGHVS and CDR2 is FQNEAQ. There are 13 residues in the CDR3. Between the trimmed V and J ends, which lost 0 bases and 3 bases, there was a span of 6 bases. The variable domain in full, with the rest retrieved from reference TRBV7-8 and TRBJ2-7, is GAGVSQSPRYKVAKRGQDVALRCDPISGHVSLFWYQQALGQGPEFLTYFQNEAQLDKSGLPSDRFFAERPEGSVSTLKIQRTQQEDSAVYLCASSLAGVYEQYFGPGTRLTVT.

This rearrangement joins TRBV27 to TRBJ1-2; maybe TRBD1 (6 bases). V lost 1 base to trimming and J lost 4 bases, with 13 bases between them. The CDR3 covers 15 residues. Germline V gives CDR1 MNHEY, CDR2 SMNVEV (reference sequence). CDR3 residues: CASSLFGGGGYGYTF. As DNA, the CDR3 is TGTGCCAGCAGTTTATTCGGCGGGGGCGGCTATGGCTACACCTTC.

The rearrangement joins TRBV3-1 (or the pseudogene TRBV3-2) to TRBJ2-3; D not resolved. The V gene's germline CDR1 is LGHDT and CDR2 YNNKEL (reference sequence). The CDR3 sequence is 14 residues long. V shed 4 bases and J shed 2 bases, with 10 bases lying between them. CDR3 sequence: CASSPDTITDTQYF. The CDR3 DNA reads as TGTGCCAGCAGCCCCGACACGATCACAGATACGCAGTATTTT.

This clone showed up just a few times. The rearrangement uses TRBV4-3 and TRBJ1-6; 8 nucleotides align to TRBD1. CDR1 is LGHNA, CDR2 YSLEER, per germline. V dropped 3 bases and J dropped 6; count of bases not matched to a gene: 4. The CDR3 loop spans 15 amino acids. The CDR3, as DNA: TGCGCCAGCAGCCAGCCGGGACAGGTTAATTCACCCCTCCACTTT. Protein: CASSQPGQVNSPLHF.

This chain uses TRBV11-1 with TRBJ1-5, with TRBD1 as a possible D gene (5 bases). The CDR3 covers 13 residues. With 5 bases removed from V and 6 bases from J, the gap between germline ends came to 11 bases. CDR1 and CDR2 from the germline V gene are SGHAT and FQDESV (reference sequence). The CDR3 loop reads CASSPGQAQPQHF. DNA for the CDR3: TGTGCCAGCAGCCCCGGACAAGCTCAGCCCCAGCATTTT.

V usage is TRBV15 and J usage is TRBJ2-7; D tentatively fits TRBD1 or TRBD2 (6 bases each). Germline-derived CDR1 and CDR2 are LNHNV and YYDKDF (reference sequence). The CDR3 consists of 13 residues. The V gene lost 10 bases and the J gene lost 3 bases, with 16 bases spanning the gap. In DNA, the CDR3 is TGTGCCATATCCCGGAGGGGGATCTACGAGCAGTACTTC. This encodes CAISRRGIYEQYF. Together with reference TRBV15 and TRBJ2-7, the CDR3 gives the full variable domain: DAMVIQNPRYQVTQFGKPVTLSCSQTLNHNVMYWYQQKSSQAPKLLFHYYDKDFNNEADTPDNFQSRRPNTSFCFLDIRSPGLGDTAMYLCAISRRGIYEQYFGPGTRLTVT.

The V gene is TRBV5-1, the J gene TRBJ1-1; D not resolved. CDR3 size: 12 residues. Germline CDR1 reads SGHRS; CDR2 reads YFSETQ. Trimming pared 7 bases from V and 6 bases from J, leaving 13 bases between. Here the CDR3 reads CASRLESAEAFF. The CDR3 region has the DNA TGCGCCAGCCGACTAGAGAGCGCTGAAGCTTTCTTT. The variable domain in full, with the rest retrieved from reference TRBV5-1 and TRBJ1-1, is KAGVTQTPRYLIKTRGQQVTLSCSPISGHRSVSWYQQTPGQGLQFLFEYFSETQRNKGNFPGRFSGRQFSNSRSEMNVSTLELGDSALYLCASRLESAEAFFGQGTRLTVV.

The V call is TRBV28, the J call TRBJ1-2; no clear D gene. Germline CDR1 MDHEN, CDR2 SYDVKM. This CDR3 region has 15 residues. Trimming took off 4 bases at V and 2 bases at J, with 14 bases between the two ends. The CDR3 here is CASSSFSGGNYGYTF. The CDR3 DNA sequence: TGTGCCAGCAGTTCCTTCAGTGGCGGGAACTATGGCTACACCTTC.

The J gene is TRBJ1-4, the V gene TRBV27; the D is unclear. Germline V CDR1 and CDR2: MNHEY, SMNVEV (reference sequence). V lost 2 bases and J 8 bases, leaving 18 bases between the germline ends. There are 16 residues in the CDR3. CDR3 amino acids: CASSLGRGLRQEKLFF. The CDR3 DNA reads TGTGCCAGCAGTTTAGGTAGAGGGCTTCGTCAGGAAAAACTGTTTTTT.

CDR3 in DNA: TGTGCCAGCAGCTTGTTGGCAGGGGGCTTCTACGAGCAGTACTTC. Translation gives CASSLLAGGFYEQYF. The rearrangement uses TRBV5-5 and TRBJ2-7, with 8 bases lining up with TRBD1. V shed 1 base and J 3 bases; nucleotides not matched to a gene: 6. The CDR3 spans 15 residues. The germline gives CDR1 SGHKS, CDR2 YYEKEE (reference sequence).

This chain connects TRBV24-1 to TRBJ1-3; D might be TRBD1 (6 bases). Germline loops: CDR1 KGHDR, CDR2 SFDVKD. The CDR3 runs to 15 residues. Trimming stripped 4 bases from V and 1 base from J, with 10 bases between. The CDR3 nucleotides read TGTGCCACCAGTGACCCGAGGGGGTCTGGAAACACCATATATTTT. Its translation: CATSDPRGSGNTIYF.

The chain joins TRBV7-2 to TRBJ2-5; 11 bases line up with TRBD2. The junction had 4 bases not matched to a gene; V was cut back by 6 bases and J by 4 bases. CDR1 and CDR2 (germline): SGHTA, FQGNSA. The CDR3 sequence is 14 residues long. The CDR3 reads CASSSGGAIETQYF. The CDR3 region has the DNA TGTGCCAGCAGTAGCGGGGGGGCAATAGAGACCCAGTACTTC.

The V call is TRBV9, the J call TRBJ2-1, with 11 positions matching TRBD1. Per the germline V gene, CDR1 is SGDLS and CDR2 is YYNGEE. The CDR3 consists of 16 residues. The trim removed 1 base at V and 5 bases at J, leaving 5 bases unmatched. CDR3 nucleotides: TGTGCCAGCAGCGTATACGGGACAGGGGGTAACAATGAGCAGTTCTTC. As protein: CASSVYGTGGNNEQFF.

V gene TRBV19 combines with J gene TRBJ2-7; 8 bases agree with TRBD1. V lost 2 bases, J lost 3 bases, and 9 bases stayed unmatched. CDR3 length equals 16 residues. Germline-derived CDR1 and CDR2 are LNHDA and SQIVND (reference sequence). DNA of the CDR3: TGTGCCAGTAGTATACCCTGGACAGGGCGGGTCTACGAGCAGTACTTC. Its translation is CASSIPWTGRVYEQYF.

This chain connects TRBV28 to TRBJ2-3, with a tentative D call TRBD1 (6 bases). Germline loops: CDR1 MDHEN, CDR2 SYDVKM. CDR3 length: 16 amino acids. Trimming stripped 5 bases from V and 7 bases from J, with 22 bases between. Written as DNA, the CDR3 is TGTGCCAGCAGTGCTGAGGGCCAGGGGATGTACTATACGCAGTATTTT. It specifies CASSAEGQGMYYTQYF.

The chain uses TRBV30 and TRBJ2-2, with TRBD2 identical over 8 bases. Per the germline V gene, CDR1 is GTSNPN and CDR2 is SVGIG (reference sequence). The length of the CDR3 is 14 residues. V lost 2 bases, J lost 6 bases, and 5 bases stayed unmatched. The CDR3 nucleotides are TGTGCCTGGAGTTTTAGCGGGGTGGCCGGGGAGCTGTTTTTT. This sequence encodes CAWSFSGVAGELFF. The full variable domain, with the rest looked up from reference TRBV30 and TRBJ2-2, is SQTIHQWPATLVQPVGSPLSLECTVEGTSNPNLYWYRQAAGRGLQLLFYSVGIGQISSEVPQNLSASRPQDRQFILSSKKLLLSDSGFYLCAWSFSGVAGELFFGEGSRLTVL.

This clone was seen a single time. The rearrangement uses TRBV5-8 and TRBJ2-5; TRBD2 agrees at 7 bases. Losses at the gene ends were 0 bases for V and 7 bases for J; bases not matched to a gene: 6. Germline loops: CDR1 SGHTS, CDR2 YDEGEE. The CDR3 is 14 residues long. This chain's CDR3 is CASSLGEGMVTQYF. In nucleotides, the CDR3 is TGTGCCAGCAGCTTGGGGGAGGGGATGGTGACCCAGTACTTC.

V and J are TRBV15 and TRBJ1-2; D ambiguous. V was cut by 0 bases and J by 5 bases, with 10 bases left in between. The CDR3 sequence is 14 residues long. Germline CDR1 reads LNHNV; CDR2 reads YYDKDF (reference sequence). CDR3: CATSREIGSYGYTF. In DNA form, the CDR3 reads TGTGCCACCAGCAGAGAAATAGGTTCTTATGGCTACACCTTC. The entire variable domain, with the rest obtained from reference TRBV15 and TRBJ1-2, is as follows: DAMVIQNPRYQVTQFGKPVTLSCSQTLNHNVMYWYQQKSSQAPKLLFHYYDKDFNNEADTPDNFQSRRPNTSFCFLDIRSPGLGDTAMYLCATSREIGSYGYTFGSGTRLTVV.

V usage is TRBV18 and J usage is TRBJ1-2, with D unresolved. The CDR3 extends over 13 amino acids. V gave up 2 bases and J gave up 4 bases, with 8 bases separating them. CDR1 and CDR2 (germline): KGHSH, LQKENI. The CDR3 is CASSPGSPYGYTF. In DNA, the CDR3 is TGTGCCAGCTCACCAGGGAGTCCCTATGGCTACACCTTC.

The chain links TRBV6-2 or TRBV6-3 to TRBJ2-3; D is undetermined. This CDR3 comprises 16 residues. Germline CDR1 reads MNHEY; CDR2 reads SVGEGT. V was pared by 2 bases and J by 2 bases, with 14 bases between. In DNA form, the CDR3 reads TGTGCCAGCAGTTACGGGCACGGACCTATCACAGATACGCAGTATTTT. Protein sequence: CASSYGHGPITDTQYF.

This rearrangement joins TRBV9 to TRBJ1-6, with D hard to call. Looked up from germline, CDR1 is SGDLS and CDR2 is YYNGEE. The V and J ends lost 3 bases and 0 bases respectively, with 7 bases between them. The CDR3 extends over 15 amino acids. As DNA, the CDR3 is TGTGCCAGCAGCGGAAAGAGCTCCTATAATTCACCCCTCCACTTT. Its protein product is CASSGKSSYNSPLHF.

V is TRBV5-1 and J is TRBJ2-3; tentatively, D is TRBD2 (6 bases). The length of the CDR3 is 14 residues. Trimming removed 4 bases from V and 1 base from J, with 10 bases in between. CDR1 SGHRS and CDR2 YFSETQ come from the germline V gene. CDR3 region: CASSGERGTDTQYF. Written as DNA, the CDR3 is TGCGCCAGCAGCGGTGAGCGGGGCACAGATACGCAGTATTTT.